Each of the 14 T cell receptor beta chains below was sequenced from the same sample in a study of cytomegalovirus exposure and HLA in healthy donors. The PCR contained 60 Vbeta and 13 Jbeta primers. The protocol was immunoSEQ multiplex PCR, while the TCRdb copy is restricted to in-frame clones and leaves out a portion. The data contain about 120,000 clones, roughly 80% of them seen just once; the ten biggest clones take up around 6.6%. Sequencing was performed on PBMCs. Receptors originate from a man under 40 in good health and CMV-seropositive.

The J gene is TRBJ1-1, the V gene TRBV30; the D gene is possibly TRBD1 (6 bases). In germline, CDR1 is GTSNPN, CDR2 SVGIG (reference sequence). The CDR3 is 12 residues long. Trimming removed 5 bases at V and 11 bases at J, with 18 bases between. CDR3 in DNA: TGTGCCTGGGGACGGGTACAGGGAGAGGCTTTCTTT. It encodes CAWGRVQGEAFF.

This clone was seen a handful of times. The chain links TRBV30 to TRBJ2-1, with D maybe TRBD1 (5 bases). This CDR3 has 14 amino acids. Per germline, CDR1 GTSNPN and CDR2 SVGIG (reference sequence). Trimming pared 8 bases from V and 3 bases from J, leaving 17 bases between. For the CDR3, the DNA is TGTGCCGGGGCAAGGGGTTCAAACTACAATGAGCAGTTCTTC. Translated: CAGARGSNYNEQFF.

Ten or more counts support this clone. The chain combines TRBV19 with TRBJ2-1; 13 bases are a match to TRBD2. Germline assignment: CDR1 LNHDA and CDR2 SQIVND (reference sequence). This CDR3 is built from 18 residues. V trimming: 1 base; J trimming: 5 bases; junction bases outside the gene matches: 8. Here the CDR3 reads CASSIGLQTSGGNNEQFF. The CDR3 coding sequence is TGTGCCAGTAGTATAGGGCTGCAGACTAGCGGGGGGAACAATGAGCAGTTCTTC.

There are a few counts of this clone. The V call is TRBV5-1, the J call TRBJ1-6; 10 positions match TRBD1. Per the germline V gene, CDR1 is SGHRS and CDR2 is YFSETQ. V trimming: 7 bases; J trimming: 8 bases; junction bases outside the gene matches: 6. The CDR3 is made up of 14 amino acids. This CDR3 is CASGTGARDSPLHF. The CDR3 nucleotides read TGCGCCAGCGGGACAGGGGCGCGGGATTCACCCCTCCACTTT.

The CDR3 sequence is CASSPEGRYEQYF. CDR3 coding DNA: TGTGCCAGCAGCCCGGAGGGGCGCTACGAGCAGTACTTC. The V and J genes are TRBV7-9 and TRBJ2-5, with D possibly matching TRBD2 (6 bases). The end of the DNA is better explained by TRBJ2-7, so the J call may be wrong. The CDR3 runs 13 residues. Germline CDR1 and CDR2: SEHNR and FQNEAQ (reference sequence).

The chain has TRBV13 and TRBJ2-3, with TRBD2 matching over 12 bases. Germline lookup yields CDR1 PRHDT and CDR2 FYEKMQ (reference sequence). V shed 2 bases and J 2 bases; nucleotides not matched to a gene: 11. The length of the CDR3 is 19 residues. CDR3 bases: TGTGCCAGCAGCTTAATGGGGCTAGCGGGGGGGCCATTCACAGATACGCAGTATTTT. Protein: CASSLMGLAGGPFTDTQYF.

The chain carries TRBV10-2 and TRBJ2-5; 8 bases fit TRBD1. Germline lookup yields CDR1 WSHSY and CDR2 SAAADI. Unmatched junction bases numbered 7, after V lost 6 bases and J lost 4 bases. The CDR3 length is 14 residues. The CDR3 bases are TGCGCCAGCAGCGAAGGACAGGGATTAGAGACCCAGTACTTC. As protein: CASSEGQGLETQYF.

The table lists this clone with a count of one. The chain couples TRBV13 to TRBJ1-6; TRBD1 aligns across 7 bases. With V trimmed by 5 bases and J by 8 bases, 6 bases remained unmatched. This CDR3 comprises 14 residues. Germline CDR1 is PRHDT and CDR2 is FYEKMQ (reference sequence). DNA of the CDR3: TGTGCCAGCAGCCATTCGACAGGGCATTCACCCCTCCACTTT. Protein sequence: CASSHSTGHSPLHF.

The rearrangement links TRBV5-4 to TRBJ2-5; possibly TRBD2 for D (5 bases). Germline CDR1 is SGHNT and CDR2 is YYREEE (reference sequence). Trimming stripped 3 bases from V and 4 bases from J, with 13 bases between. This CDR3 is built from 14 residues. For the CDR3, the DNA is TGTGCCAGCAGCTCCGAACCCCTAGCAGAGACCCAGTACTTC. Amino acid sequence: CASSSEPLAETQYF.

The chain couples TRBV7-9 to TRBJ1-4; D remains unclear. Germline CDR1 reads SEHNR; CDR2 reads FQNEAQ (reference sequence). The CDR3 loop spans 13 amino acids. Trimming shortened V by 4 bases and J by 5 bases, and 8 bases separated the two germline ends. CDR3: CASSSGLNEKLFF. In DNA, the CDR3 is TGTGCCAGCAGCTCCGGACTGAATGAAAAACTGTTTTTT.

The chain is built from TRBV7-3 and TRBJ2-2, with 13 bases matching TRBD2. From germline, CDR1 is SGHTA and CDR2 FQGTGA. The CDR3 is 17 amino acids. The trim removed 5 bases at V and 6 bases at J, leaving 9 bases unmatched. CDR3 sequence reads: CASSPSTSGGAAGELFF. In DNA form, the CDR3 reads TGTGCCAGCAGCCCAAGTACTAGCGGGGGGGCTGCCGGGGAGCTGTTTTTT. The complete variable domain, with remaining parts taken from reference TRBV7-3 and TRBJ2-2, reads GAGVSQTPSNKVTEKGKYVELRCDPISGHTALYWYRQSLGQGPEFLIYFQGTGAADDSGLPNDRFFAVRPEGSVSTLKIQRTERGDSAVYLCASSPSTSGGAAGELFFGEGSRLTVL.

This chain uses TRBV5-1 with TRBJ2-7; D is ambiguous. CDR1 is SGHRS, CDR2 YFSETQ, per germline. The CDR3 has 13 amino acids. V dropped 4 bases and J dropped 2 bases, with 10 bases sitting between them. This chain's CDR3 is CASSLLGAYEQYF. The CDR3 nucleotides read TGCGCCAGCAGCCTCTTGGGCGCCTACGAGCAGTACTTC.

The V call is TRBV5-1, the J call TRBJ2-7, with D possibly matching TRBD2 (5 bases). Per germline, CDR1 SGHRS and CDR2 YFSETQ. V was cut by 4 bases and J by 9 bases, with 17 bases left in between. The CDR3 runs 13 residues. CDR3 amino acids: CASSQDVSGRQYF. The DNA of the CDR3 is TGCGCCAGCAGCCAGGACGTGTCGGGAAGGCAGTACTTC.

V gene TRBV30 combines with J gene TRBJ2-3; tentatively, D is TRBD1 (5 bases). The CDR3 is 15 amino acids. Germline values: CDR1 GTSNPN, CDR2 SVGIG (reference sequence). The V and J ends lost 0 bases and 6 bases respectively, with 16 bases between them. CDR3: CAWSVHNKGPDTQYF. CDR3 nucleotide sequence: TGTGCCTGGAGTGTACATAACAAGGGGCCGGATACGCAGTATTTT.